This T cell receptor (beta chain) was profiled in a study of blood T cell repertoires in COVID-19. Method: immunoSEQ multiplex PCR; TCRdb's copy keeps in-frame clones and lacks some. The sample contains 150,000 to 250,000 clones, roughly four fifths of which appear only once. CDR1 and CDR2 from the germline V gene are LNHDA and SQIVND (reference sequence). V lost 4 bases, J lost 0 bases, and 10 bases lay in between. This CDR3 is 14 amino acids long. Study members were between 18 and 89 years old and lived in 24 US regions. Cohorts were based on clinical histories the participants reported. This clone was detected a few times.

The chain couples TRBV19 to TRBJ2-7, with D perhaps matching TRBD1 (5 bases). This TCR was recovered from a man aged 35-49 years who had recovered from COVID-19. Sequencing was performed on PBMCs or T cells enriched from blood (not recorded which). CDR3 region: CASSRHRSSYEQYV. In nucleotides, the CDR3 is TGTGCCAGTAGTAGGCACAGGAGCTCCTACGAGCAGTACGTC.